This T cell receptor beta chain originates from a study of cytomegalovirus exposure and HLA in healthy donors. Losses at the gene ends were 5 bases for V and 3 bases for J; bases not matched to a gene: 13. Germline V gives CDR1 SEHNR, CDR2 FQNEAQ (reference sequence). The CDR3 contains 19 residues. Regarding this clone: Its target is unknown.

Findings and limits, study-wide: Confirmation was obtained in vitro that a few CMV-associated chains are specific for CMV antigens. Reports indicated that the classifier achieved high specificity and sensitivity in diagnosing cytomegalovirus status. When analyzed later, the rates of TCR association showed variation by HLA locus, with DRB1 the most and HLA-C the fewest.

Vbeta (60) and Jbeta (13) primers were used in the PCR. Authors' analysis steps: An analysis performed later counted 74 million or so unique TCR beta chains (roughly 11 million of them shared). Assay used: immunoSEQ multiplex PCR; TCRdb lists only in-frame clones, some missing. The V and J calls and the clone size are those of that table, but D and trimming were determined from the DNA. The sample lists approximately 160,000 clones, 70% to 80% occurring once. The chain has TRBV7-9 and TRBJ2-4; 13 nucleotides match TRBD2. The sequencing sample was made of PBMCs. This clonotype was obtained from a man aged 40-49 years in good health and CMV-seronegative. This CDR3 reads CASSPPLAGGPGGKNIQYF. The CDR3 DNA sequence: TGTGCCAGCAGCCCTCCACTAGCGGGAGGGCCTGGGGGCAAAAACATTCAGTACTTC.